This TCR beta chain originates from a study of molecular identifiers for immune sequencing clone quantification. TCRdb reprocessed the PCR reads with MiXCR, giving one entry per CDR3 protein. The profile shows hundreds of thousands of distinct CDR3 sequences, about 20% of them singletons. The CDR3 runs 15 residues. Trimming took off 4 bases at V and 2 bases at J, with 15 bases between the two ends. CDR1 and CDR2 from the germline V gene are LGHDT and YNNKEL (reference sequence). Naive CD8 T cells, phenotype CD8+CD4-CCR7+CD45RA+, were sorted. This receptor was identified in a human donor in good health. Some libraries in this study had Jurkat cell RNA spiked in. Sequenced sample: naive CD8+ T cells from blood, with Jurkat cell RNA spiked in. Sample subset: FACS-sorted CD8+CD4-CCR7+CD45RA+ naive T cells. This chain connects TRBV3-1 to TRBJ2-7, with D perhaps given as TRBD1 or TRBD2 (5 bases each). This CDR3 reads CASSPIGTATYEQYF. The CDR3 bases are TGTGCCAGCAGCCCAATCGGGACCGCGACCTACGAGCAGTACTTC.